The entry below describes one T cell receptor (beta chain). From germline, CDR1 is SGHAT and CDR2 FQNNGV. This CDR3 region has 15 residues. With V trimmed by 4 bases and J by 7 bases, 8 bases remained unmatched. Here immunoSEQ multiplex PCR was the method, and the copy in TCRdb shows in-frame clones only, minus some. The sample consists of roughly 180,000 clones, 85% of them appearing once. The data are from a study of blood T cell repertoires in COVID-19. Sequencing was carried out using peripheral blood. The TCR was taken from a woman in her sixties or seventies with acute or convalescent COVID-19. V is TRBV11-2 and J is TRBJ1-1, with 11 positions matching TRBD1. The CDR3 spells CASSSTGQGAGEAFF. The CDR3 nucleotides are TGTGCCAGCAGCTCCACCGGACAGGGGGCAGGTGAAGCTTTCTTT.